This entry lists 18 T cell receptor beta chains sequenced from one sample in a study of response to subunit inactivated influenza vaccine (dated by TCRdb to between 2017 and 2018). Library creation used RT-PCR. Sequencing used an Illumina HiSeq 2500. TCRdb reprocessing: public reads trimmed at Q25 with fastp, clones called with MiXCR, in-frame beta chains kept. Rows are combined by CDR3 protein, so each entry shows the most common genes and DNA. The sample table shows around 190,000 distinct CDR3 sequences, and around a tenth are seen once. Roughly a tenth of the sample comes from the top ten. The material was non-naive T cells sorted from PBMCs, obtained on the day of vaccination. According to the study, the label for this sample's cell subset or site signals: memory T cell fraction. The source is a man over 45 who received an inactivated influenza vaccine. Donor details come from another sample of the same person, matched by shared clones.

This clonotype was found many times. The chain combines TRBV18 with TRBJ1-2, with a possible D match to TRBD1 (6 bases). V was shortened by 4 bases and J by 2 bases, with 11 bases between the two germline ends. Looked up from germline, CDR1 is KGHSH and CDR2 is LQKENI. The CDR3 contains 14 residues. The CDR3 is CASSQGGLNYGYTF. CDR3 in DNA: TGTGCCAGCTCACAGGGGGGACTGAACTATGGCTACACCTTC.

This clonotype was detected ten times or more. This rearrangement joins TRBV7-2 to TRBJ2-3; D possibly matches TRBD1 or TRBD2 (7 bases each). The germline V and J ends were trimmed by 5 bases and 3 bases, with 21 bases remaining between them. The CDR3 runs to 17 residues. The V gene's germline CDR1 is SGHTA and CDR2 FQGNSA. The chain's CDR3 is CASSVLQGRGGTDTQYF. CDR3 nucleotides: TGTGCCAGCAGCGTACTACAGGGGAGGGGGGGAACAGATACGCAGTATTTT.

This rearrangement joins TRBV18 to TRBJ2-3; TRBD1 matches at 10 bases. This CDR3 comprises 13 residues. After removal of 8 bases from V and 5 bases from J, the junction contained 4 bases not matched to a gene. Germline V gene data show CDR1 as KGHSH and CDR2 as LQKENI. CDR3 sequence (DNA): TGTGCCAGCGGGACAGGGGATGGAGATACGCAGTATTTT. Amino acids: CASGTGDGDTQYF.

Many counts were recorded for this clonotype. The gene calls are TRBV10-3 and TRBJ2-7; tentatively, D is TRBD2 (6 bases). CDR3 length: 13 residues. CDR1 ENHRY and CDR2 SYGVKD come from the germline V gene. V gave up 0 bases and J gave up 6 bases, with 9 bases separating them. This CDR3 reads CAISESGGREQYF. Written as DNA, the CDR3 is TGTGCCATCAGTGAGTCCGGGGGTCGCGAGCAGTACTTC.

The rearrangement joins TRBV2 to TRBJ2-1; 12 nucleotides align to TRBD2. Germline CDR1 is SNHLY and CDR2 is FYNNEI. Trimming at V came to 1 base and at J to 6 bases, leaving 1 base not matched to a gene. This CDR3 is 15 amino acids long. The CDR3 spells CASSEETSGGNEQFF. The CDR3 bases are TGTGCCAGCAGTGAAGAGACTAGCGGGGGCAATGAGCAGTTCTTC.

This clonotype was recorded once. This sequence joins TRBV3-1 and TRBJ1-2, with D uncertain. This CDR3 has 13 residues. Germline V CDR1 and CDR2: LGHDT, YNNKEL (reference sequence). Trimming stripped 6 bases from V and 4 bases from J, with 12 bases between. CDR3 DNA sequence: TGTGCCAGCAGTCTAAAAGAGTCCTATGGCTACACCTTC. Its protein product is CASSLKESYGYTF.

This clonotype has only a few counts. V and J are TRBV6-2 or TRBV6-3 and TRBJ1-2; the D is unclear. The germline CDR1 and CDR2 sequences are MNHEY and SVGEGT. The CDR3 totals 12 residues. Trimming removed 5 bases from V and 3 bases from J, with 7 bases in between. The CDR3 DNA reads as TGTGCCAGCAGTCATTCGGACTATGGCTACACCTTC. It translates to CASSHSDYGYTF.

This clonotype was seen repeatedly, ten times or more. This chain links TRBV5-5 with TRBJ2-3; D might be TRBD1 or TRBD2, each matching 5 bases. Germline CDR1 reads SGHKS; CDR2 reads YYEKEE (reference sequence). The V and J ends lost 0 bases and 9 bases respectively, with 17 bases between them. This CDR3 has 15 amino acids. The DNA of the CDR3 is TGTGCCAGCAGCTTGGATTCTCGGGGACGCGGGACGCAGTATTTT. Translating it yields CASSLDSRGRGTQYF.

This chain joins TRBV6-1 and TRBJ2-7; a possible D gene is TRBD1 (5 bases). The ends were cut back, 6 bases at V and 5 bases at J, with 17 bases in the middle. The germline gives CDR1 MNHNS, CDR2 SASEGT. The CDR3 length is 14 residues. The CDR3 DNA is TGTGCCAGCAGCAACAGGAGAACATTGAACGAGCAGTACTTC. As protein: CASSNRRTLNEQYF.

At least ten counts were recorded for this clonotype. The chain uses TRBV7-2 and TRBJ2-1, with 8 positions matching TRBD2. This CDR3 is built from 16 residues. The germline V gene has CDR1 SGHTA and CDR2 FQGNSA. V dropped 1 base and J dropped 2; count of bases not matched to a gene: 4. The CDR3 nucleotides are TGTGCCAGCAGCTTAGTGGCGGGGGGCACCTACAATGAGCAGTTCTTC. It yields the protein CASSLVAGGTYNEQFF.

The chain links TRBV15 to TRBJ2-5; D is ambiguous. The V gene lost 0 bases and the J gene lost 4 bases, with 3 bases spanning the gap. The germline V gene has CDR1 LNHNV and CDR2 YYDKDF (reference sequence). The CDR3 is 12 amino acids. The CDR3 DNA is TGTGCCACCAGCAGAGACGGAGAGACCCAGTACTTC. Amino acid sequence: CATSRDGETQYF.

CDR3 DNA: TGTGCCAGCAGCTCCGACAGGGCCCCCCAGTACTTC. Protein sequence: CASSSDRAPQYF. The chain couples TRBV11-1 to TRBJ2-7; 7 bases are a match to TRBD1. Losses at the gene ends were 4 bases for V and 10 bases for J; bases not matched to a gene: 7. This CDR3 comprises 12 residues. Germline CDR1 and CDR2: SGHAT and FQDESV (reference sequence).

The CDR3 DNA reads as TGTGCCTCCGACAGGGTCCCCTATGGCTACACCTTC. This sequence encodes CASDRVPYGYTF. V gene TRBV30 combines with J gene TRBJ1-2, with 7 bases that match TRBD1. The CDR3 length is 12 residues. Losses at the gene ends were 7 bases for V and 4 bases for J; bases not matched to a gene: 6. Germline lookup yields CDR1 GTSNPN and CDR2 SVGIG (reference sequence). The whole variable domain, filled in from reference TRBV30 and TRBJ1-2, reads SQTIHQWPATLVQPVGSPLSLECTVEGTSNPNLYWYRQAAGRGLQLLFYSVGIGQISSEVPQNLSASRPQDRQFILSSKKLLLSDSGFYLCASDRVPYGYTFGSGTRLTVV.

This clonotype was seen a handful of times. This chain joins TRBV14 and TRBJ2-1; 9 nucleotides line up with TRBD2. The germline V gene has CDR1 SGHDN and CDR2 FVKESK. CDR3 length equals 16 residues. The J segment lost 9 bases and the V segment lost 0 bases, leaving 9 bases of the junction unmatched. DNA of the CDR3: TGTGCCAGCAGCCAAGATTCGATAGCGGGAGACATTGAGCAGTTCTTC. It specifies CASSQDSIAGDIEQFF. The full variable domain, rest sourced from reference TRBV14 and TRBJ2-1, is EAGVTQFPSHSVIEKGQTVTLRCDPISGHDNLYWYRRVMGKEIKFLLHFVKESKQDESGMPNNRFLAERTGGTYSTLKVQPAELEDSGVYFCASSQDSIAGDIEQFFGPGTRLTVL.

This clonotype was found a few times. The chain's CDR3 is CASSSTFVLNSGANVLTF. The CDR3 bases are TGTGCCAGCAGCTCTACCTTCGTCTTAAACTCTGGGGCCAACGTCCTGACTTTC. The V gene is TRBV11-1, the J gene TRBJ2-6; D is uncertain. The CDR3 spans 18 residues. Germline V gene lookup returns CDR1 SGHAT and CDR2 FQDESV (reference sequence). The V end was cut by 4 bases, the J end by 0 bases, with 16 bases between.

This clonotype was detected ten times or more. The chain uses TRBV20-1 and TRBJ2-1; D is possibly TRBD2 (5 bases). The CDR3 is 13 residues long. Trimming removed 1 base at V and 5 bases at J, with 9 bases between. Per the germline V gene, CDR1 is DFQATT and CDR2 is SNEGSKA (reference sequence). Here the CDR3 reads CSARGETHNEQFF. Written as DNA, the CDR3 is TGCAGTGCTAGAGGGGAGACTCACAATGAGCAGTTCTTC.

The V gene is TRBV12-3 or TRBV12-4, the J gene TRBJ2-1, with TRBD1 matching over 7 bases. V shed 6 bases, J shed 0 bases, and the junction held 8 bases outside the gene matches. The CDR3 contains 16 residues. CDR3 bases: TGTGCCAGCAGGTATGCCGGGACAGTCTCCTACAATGAGCAGTTCTTC. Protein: CASRYAGTVSYNEQFF.

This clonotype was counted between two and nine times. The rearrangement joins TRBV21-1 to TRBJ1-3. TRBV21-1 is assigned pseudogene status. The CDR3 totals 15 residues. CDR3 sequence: CASSKERASGNTIYF. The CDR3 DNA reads TGTGCCAGCAGCAAAGAACGGGCCTCTGGAAACACCATATATTTT.